Listed below are T cell receptor beta chains from one sample, sequenced in a study of lymphopenia after photon versus proton radiotherapy. Repertoires were generated with immunoSEQ multiplex PCR, while TCRdb's copy carries only in-frame clones and drops some. The data contain approximately 65,000 clones, roughly 90% of them seen just once; the ten biggest clones take up approximately 2.6%. The material was peripheral blood, obtained from a patient treated with photon-based radiotherapy. Receptors were obtained from a woman in her 70s with pancreatic cancer. The CDR3 runs from the conserved cysteine through the conserved F or W. Fields, in order: V gene, clone size, D gene, J gene, CDR3 protein, CDR3 DNA. A D gene is named only where the DNA matches it firmly. Only part of the rows carry a size: once, few, many, or a class if the clone is expanded.

TRBV6-5	-	-	TRBJ2-7	CASSSTLKGSYEQYF	TGTGCCAGCAGTTCGACCTTAAAGGGTAGCTACGAGCAGTACTTC
TRBV7-2	-	-	TRBJ2-2	CASSLDFGPSNTGELFF	TGTGCCAGCAGCTTAGATTTCGGTCCGTCGAACACCGGGGAGCTGTTTTTT
TRBV18	-	-	TRBJ2-7	CASSPPTGTDEQYF	TGTGCCAGCTCACCCCCGACGGGAACCGACGAGCAGTACTTC
TRBV2	-	TRBD2	TRBJ2-4	CASSEWFGIGTAGGRPDIQYF	TGTGCCAGCAGTGAATGGTTTGGTATTGGTACGGCGGGAGGGCGCCCAGACATTCAGTACTTC
TRBV6-1	few	-	TRBJ2-1	CASRGDIWAIEQFF	TGTGCCAGCAGGGGGGACATATGGGCGATTGAGCAGTTCTTC
TRBV18	few	-	TRBJ1-4	CASSPPEHNEKLFF	TGTGCCAGCTCACCACCGGAGCATAATGAAAAACTGTTTTTT
TRBV15	-	-	TRBJ1-2	CATSREGGVGYTF	TGTGCCACCAGCAGAGAGGGAGGGGTCGGCTACACCTTC
TRBV6-5	-	-	TRBJ1-3	CASSYSGVSSGNTIYF	TGTGCCAGCAGTTACTCAGGGGTTTCCTCTGGAAACACCATATATTTT
TRBV15	-	TRBD1	TRBJ2-7	CATSRDPGTATYEQYF	TGTGCCACCAGCAGAGACCCCGGGACAGCAACCTACGAGCAGTACTTC
TRBV19	-	TRBD2	TRBJ2-2	CASSAQVSGGAGELFF	TGTGCCAGTAGTGCCCAAGTGTCGGGAGGGGCCGGGGAGCTGTTTTTT
TRBV4-1	medium-sized	TRBD1	TRBJ2-7	CASSIRTGGSYEQYF	TGCGCCAGCAGCATTCGGACAGGGGGATCCTACGAGCAGTACTTC
TRBV5-1	-	TRBD2	TRBJ2-3	CASSLGSSGPPDTQYF	TGCGCCAGCAGCTTGGGGTCTAGCGGGCCCCCAGATACGCAGTATTTT
TRBV29-1	-	-	TRBJ2-1	CSVEDPGLLSSYNEQFF	TGCAGCGTTGAAGATCCAGGTCTTTTAAGCTCCTACAATGAGCAGTTCTTC
TRBV27	-	-	TRBJ2-1	CASSSTVYNEQFF	TGTGCCAGCAGCTCGACAGTTTACAATGAGCAGTTCTTC
TRBV21-1	-	-	TRBJ2-5	CASSTVAGPLQETQYF	TGTGCCAGCAGCACCGTAGCGGGACCCTTACAAGAGACCCAGTACTTC
TRBV7-2	-	TRBD2	TRBJ2-7	CASSYGGRYEQYF	TGTGCCAGCAGTTACGGCGGGAGGTACGAGCAGTACTTC
TRBV28	-	-	TRBJ2-5	CASSKPGLWDQETQYF	TGTGCCAGCAGTAAACCAGGGTTGTGGGACCAAGAGACCCAGTACTTC
TRBV7-3	-	TRBD1	TRBJ2-2	CASSLTGGNTGELFF	TGTGCCAGCAGCCTAACAGGGGGGAACACCGGGGAGCTGTTTTTT
TRBV18	few	TRBD2	TRBJ2-1	CASSPSGNEQFF	TGTGCCAGCTCCCCTAGCGGGAATGAGCAGTTCTTC
TRBV7-3	-	TRBD2	TRBJ2-3	CASSPGTRGDTQYF	TGTGCCAGCAGCCCCGGGACTAGGGGAGATACGCAGTATTTT